This TCR beta chain was documented in a study of blood T cell repertoires in COVID-19. The protocol was immunoSEQ multiplex PCR, while the TCRdb copy is restricted to in-frame clones and leaves out a portion. The table has about 81,000 clones, around 89% seen once. Per germline, CDR1 SGDLS and CDR2 YYNGEE. There are 15 residues in the CDR3. Trimming pared 5 bases from V and 0 bases from J, leaving 15 bases between. The J gene is TRBJ2-7, the V gene TRBV9; a possible D gene is TRBD2 (6 bases). This sequence was found in a woman between 45 and 65 years old with acute COVID-19. Sequencing was carried out using PBMCs or T cells enriched from blood (not recorded which). The CDR3 DNA sequence: TGTGCCAGCAGTCCCAGAGTCGGGGGCTCCTACGAGCAGTACTTC. As protein: CASSPRVGGSYEQYF.